The next 23 T cell receptor beta chains were all read from a single sample in a study of identical twins. TCRdb ran MiXCR on the 5' RACE reads and lists one entry per CDR3 protein. This repertoire shows roughly 250,000 distinct CDR3 sequences, about 14% found once; its top ten account for about 9%. Sequences were obtained from memory (CD45RO+) T cells sorted from blood. These receptors originate from a woman aged 18-30 years in good health.

This chain uses TRBV21-1 with TRBJ2-7; TRBD2, the table's D call, lacks a check against the DNA. TRBV21-1 is termed a pseudogene. This CDR3 contains 15 residues. The CDR3 here is CASNRLAGEIGEQYF. CDR3 nucleotide sequence: TGTGCCAGCAATCGACTAGCGGGAGAGATAGGCGAGCAGTACTTC.

This clonotype was detected only once. The chain carries TRBV20-1 and TRBJ1-1; tentative D call: TRBD1 (6 bases). CDR3 length: 11 residues. Trimming took off 0 bases at V and 11 bases at J, with 10 bases between the two ends. Germline V gives CDR1 DFQATT, CDR2 SNEGSKA (reference sequence). The CDR3 region is CSARDGQLAFF. The CDR3 region has the DNA TGCAGTGCTAGAGATGGACAGTTGGCTTTCTTT.

This clonotype was picked up many times. This sequence joins TRBV7-3 and TRBJ2-3; 10 bases agree with TRBD2. The trim removed 2 bases at V and 6 bases at J, leaving 8 bases unmatched. In germline, CDR1 is SGHTA, CDR2 FQGTGA. This CDR3 has 16 residues. This chain's CDR3 is CASSLLAGALWDTQYF. The CDR3 DNA is TGTGCCAGCAGCTTACTAGCGGGGGCTCTGTGGGATACGCAGTATTTT.

This clonotype has only a few counts. The rearrangement joins TRBV7-2 to TRBJ1-4; TRBD1 is a possible D gene (6 bases). The germline gives CDR1 SGHTA, CDR2 FQGNSA. The CDR3 is made up of 13 amino acids. Trimming pared 6 bases from V and 8 bases from J, leaving 13 bases between. The CDR3 is CASRYGGREKLFF. The CDR3 coding sequence is TGTGCCAGCAGATATGGGGGGCGGGAAAAACTGTTTTTT.

This clonotype was recorded a few times. The chain links TRBV12-5 to TRBJ2-4; the D is unclear. The CDR3 is made up of 11 amino acids. Trimming cost V 6 bases and J 13 bases, with 13 bases left between them. In germline, CDR1 is LGHNT, CDR2 FRNRAP. CDR3 loop: CASGKGTKQYF. CDR3 sequence (DNA): TGTGCTAGTGGCAAAGGAACAAAACAGTACTTC.

V and J are TRBV19 and TRBJ1-2; D not resolved. Trimming took 5 bases from V and 4 from J, leaving 8 bases between them. The CDR3 contains 12 residues. CDR1 is LNHDA, CDR2 SQIVND, per germline (reference sequence). The CDR3 sequence is CASSQKGYGYTF. CDR3 coding DNA: TGTGCCAGTAGTCAAAAGGGCTATGGCTACACCTTC.

This clonotype has just a few counts. The chain's CDR3 is CASSHSRDREFF. CDR3 nucleotides: TGCGCCAGCAGCCACTCCCGAGACAGGGAGTTCTTT. The J gene is TRBJ1-1, the V gene TRBV5-1; 7 positions match TRBD1. Germline lookup yields CDR1 SGHRS and CDR2 YFSETQ. CDR3 length equals 12 residues. V gave up 4 bases and J gave up 14 bases; unmatched junction bases: 11.

In its sample, this clonotype was seen a few times. V usage is TRBV12-3 or TRBV12-4 and J usage is TRBJ1-3; perhaps TRBD1 as D (5 bases). Trimming took off 3 bases at V and 3 bases at J, with 9 bases between the two ends. The CDR3 has 14 amino acids. CDR3 sequence reads: CASSFRGFGNTIYF. In nucleotides, the CDR3 is TGTGCCAGCAGTTTCCGGGGCTTTGGAAACACCATATATTTT.

The CDR3 reads CASSLRDWAPDTQYF. The DNA of the CDR3 is TGTGCCAGCAGCTTAAGGGACTGGGCCCCAGATACGCAGTATTTT. This chain uses TRBV7-9 with TRBJ2-3; a possible D gene is TRBD2 (6 bases). The CDR3 runs 15 residues. V was clipped by 2 bases and J by 4 bases, with 13 bases between them. Germline assignment: CDR1 SEHNR and CDR2 FQNEAQ (reference sequence).

This chain links TRBV20-1 with TRBJ2-4, with D unresolved. The CDR3 runs to 15 residues. V was trimmed by 4 bases and J by 0 bases, leaving 13 bases between them. Germline V gives CDR1 DFQATT, CDR2 SNEGSKA (reference sequence). The CDR3 DNA follows: TGCAGTGCTACCTACGGATGGCAAGCCAAAAACATTCAGTACTTC. Translating gives CSATYGWQAKNIQYF.

V gene TRBV5-4 combines with J gene TRBJ2-2; 7 positions match TRBD2. CDR1 SGHNT and CDR2 YYREEE come from the germline V gene (reference sequence). The CDR3 extends over 14 amino acids. V lost 0 bases to trimming and J lost 6 bases; unmatched junction nucleotides: 2. The CDR3 protein is CASSLVAGAGELFF. CDR3 DNA: TGTGCCAGCAGCTTGGTGGCGGGGGCCGGGGAGCTGTTTTTT. Full variable domain (outside the CDR3, taken from reference TRBV5-4 and TRBJ2-2): ETGVTQSPTHLIKTRGQQVTLRCSSQSGHNTVSWYQQALGQGPQFIFQYYREEENGRGNFPPRFSGLQFPNYSSELNVNALELDDSALYLCASSLVAGAGELFFGEGSRLTVL.

The J gene is TRBJ2-7, the V gene TRBV7-9; TRBD2 agrees at 10 bases. The germline gives CDR1 SEHNR, CDR2 FQNEAQ (reference sequence). The CDR3 has 15 amino acids. V gave up 4 bases and J gave up 4 bases; unmatched junction bases: 7. CDR3 sequence: CASSSGTSALYEQYF. The CDR3 DNA reads as TGTGCCAGCAGCTCAGGGACTAGCGCGCTGTACGAGCAGTACTTC.

This clonotype has at least ten counts. This rearrangement joins TRBV12-3 or TRBV12-4 to TRBJ2-7; 13 nucleotides match TRBD2. Trimming at V came to 6 bases and at J to 6 bases, leaving 5 bases not matched to a gene. The CDR3 is made up of 14 amino acids. The CDR3 DNA is TGTGCCAGCAGACTAGCGGGAGGGGGTGGCGAGCAGTACTTC. This sequence encodes CASRLAGGGGEQYF.

The sample holds many counts of this clonotype. This chain connects TRBV20-1 to TRBJ2-3; D is undetermined. Germline CDR1 is DFQATT and CDR2 is SNEGSKA (reference sequence). The CDR3 consists of 14 residues. V shed 2 bases and J shed 6 bases, with 15 bases lying between them. In DNA, the CDR3 is TGCAGTGCTAGAAGGGCCTCCTTGAAGGATACGCAGTATTTT. Translating gives CSARRASLKDTQYF.

The rearrangement links TRBV15 to TRBJ1-4; unclear D gene. From germline, CDR1 is LNHNV and CDR2 YYDKDF (reference sequence). Between the trimmed V and J ends, which lost 2 bases and 3 bases, there was a span of 4 bases. This CDR3 is 13 amino acids long. In nucleotides, the CDR3 is TGTGCCACCAGCAGACAGCCTAATGAAAAACTGTTTTTT. The encoded protein is CATSRQPNEKLFF.

Many counts were recorded for this clonotype. The V gene is TRBV7-2, the J gene TRBJ2-1; a possible D gene is TRBD1 (7 bases). V lost 4 bases and J lost 5, with 18 bases in between. The CDR3 has 16 residues. The germline gives CDR1 SGHTA, CDR2 FQGNSA. CDR3 nucleotide sequence: TGTGCCAGCAGCTCCAGGGGGGATTTTTCCCACAATGAGCAGTTCTTC. Encoded protein: CASSSRGDFSHNEQFF.

This chain connects TRBV14 to TRBJ2-3; 8 nucleotides agree with TRBD2. The CDR3 loop spans 18 amino acids. In germline, CDR1 is SGHDN, CDR2 FVKESK. The trim removed 4 bases at V and 2 bases at J, leaving 14 bases unmatched. The CDR3 protein is CASSLGGPAGAYTDTQYF. In DNA, the CDR3 is TGTGCCAGCAGCCTCGGGGGTCCAGCGGGGGCCTACACAGATACGCAGTATTTT.

The chain couples TRBV6-1 to TRBJ1-6; D gene uncertain. CDR3 length: 13 residues. Deletions cut 6 bases from V and 7 bases from J, with 10 bases between. Germline-derived CDR1 and CDR2 are MNHNS and SASEGT. The CDR3 region is CASSPVENSPLHF. The CDR3 region has the DNA TGTGCCAGCAGCCCCGTAGAGAATTCACCCCTCCACTTT.

This clonotype has just a few counts. The V call is TRBV12-3 or TRBV12-4, the J call TRBJ1-2; no definite D call. The CDR3 sequence is 14 residues long. V was cut by 7 bases and J by 6 bases, with 18 bases left in between. This chain's CDR3 is CASTDLWRVDGYTF. The CDR3 DNA sequence: TGTGCCAGCACCGACTTGTGGAGGGTAGATGGCTACACCTTC.

There are many counts of this clonotype. J is TRBJ2-5 and V is TRBV3-1, with 10 nucleotides matching TRBD2. Germline CDR1 and CDR2: LGHDT and YNNKEL (reference sequence). Trimming removed 3 bases from V and 5 bases from J; junction bases left unmatched: 18. This CDR3 has 19 residues. The DNA of the CDR3 is TGTGCCAGCAGCCAGAGCGGAAAGGTCAGGCTAGCGGGGGCGGAGACCCAGTACTTC. It specifies CASSQSGKVRLAGAETQYF.

This clonotype was observed at least ten times. The V and J genes are TRBV6-2 or TRBV6-3 and TRBJ2-5; D may be TRBD1 (5 bases). This CDR3 contains 14 residues. Trimming shortened V by 7 bases and J by 4 bases, and 16 bases separated the two germline ends. CDR1 is MNHEY and CDR2 is SVGEGT in the germline V gene. In DNA form, the CDR3 reads TGTGCCAGCACCCTCAGTGGGGCCCGAGAGACCCAGTACTTC. The encoded protein is CASTLSGARETQYF.

This clonotype was found a few times. DNA for the CDR3: TGTGCCAGCAGGGCACGACTAGCCAGCTCCTACAATGAGCAGTTCTTC. Translation: CASRARLASSYNEQFF. This sequence joins TRBV2 and TRBJ2-1; TRBD2 matches at 7 bases. This CDR3 comprises 16 residues. Germline-derived CDR1 and CDR2 are SNHLY and FYNNEI. V gave up 6 bases and J gave up 0 bases; unmatched junction bases: 8.

The rearrangement links TRBV25-1 to TRBJ2-7; a weak D match, TRBD2 (6 bases). Germline CDR1 is MGHDK and CDR2 is SYGVNS. The CDR3 contains 15 residues. V was pared by 3 bases and J by 6 bases, with 18 bases between. This CDR3 is CASSDRVRGRGEQYF. The CDR3 coding sequence is TGTGCCAGCAGTGACCGGGTGCGCGGGCGGGGCGAGCAGTACTTC.